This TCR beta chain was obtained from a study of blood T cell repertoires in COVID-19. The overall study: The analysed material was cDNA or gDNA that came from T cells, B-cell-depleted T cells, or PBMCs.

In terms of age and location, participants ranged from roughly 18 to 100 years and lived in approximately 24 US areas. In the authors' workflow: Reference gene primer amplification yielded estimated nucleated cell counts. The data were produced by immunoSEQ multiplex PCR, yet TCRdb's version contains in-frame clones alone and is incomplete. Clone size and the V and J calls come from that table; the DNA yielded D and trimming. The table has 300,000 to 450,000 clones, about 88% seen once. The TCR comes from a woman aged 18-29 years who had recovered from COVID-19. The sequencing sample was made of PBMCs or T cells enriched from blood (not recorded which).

The CDR3 coding sequence is TGTGCCAGCAGCCCTCCAAGCGGTTCCTCCAAATCGGGCTACACCTTC. Protein sequence: CASSPPSGSSKSGYTF. This chain joins TRBV3-1 (or the pseudogene TRBV3-2) and TRBJ1-2; D gene uncertain. V was shortened by 4 bases and J by 8 bases, with 23 bases between the two germline ends. The CDR3 totals 16 residues. CDR1 LGHDT and CDR2 YNNKEL come from the germline V gene (reference sequence).